The present TCR beta chain was sequenced within a study of vaccination and CD4 T cells after COVID-19. Germline CDR1 and CDR2: DFQATT and SNEGSKA (reference sequence). The CDR3 runs 14 residues. Trimming removed 5 bases at V and 7 bases at J, with 21 bases between. With the Oncomine TCR Beta short-read assay, DNA from cultured CD4+ T cells was sequenced. Each CDR3 protein gets one entry after TCRdb re-called the PCR reads with MiXCR. The sample lists 10,000 to 15,000 distinct CDR3 sequences, 74% occurring once. This sample's treatment: approximately 9-day PBMC culture with coronavirus spike peptide pools or control peptides (ViraFEST assay). As regards this clonotype: Its antigen is not identified.

This clonotype was obtained from a human donor who had recovered from COVID-19. This chain uses TRBV20-1 with TRBJ2-7; D may correspond to TRBD1 or TRBD2 (5 bases each). The sample comprised CD4+ T cells from blood, cultured in vitro. CDR3 DNA sequence: TGCAGTGCTGAGCTCGGGACCCACATATGGGAGCAGTACTTC. The encoded protein is CSAELGTHIWEQYF.